These 7 T cell receptor beta chains were sequenced from one sample in a study of blood T cell repertoires in COVID-19. Clones were read by immunoSEQ multiplex PCR, and TCRdb kept only the in-frame ones, dropping some. The profile shows approximately 70,000 clones, 82% of them singletons. The sample consisted of peripheral blood. The source of these receptors is a human donor in a cohort sampled during active COVID-19.

This clone was recorded a few times. The rearrangement joins TRBV2 to TRBJ2-7; possible D gene TRBD1, 6 bases. Per the germline V gene, CDR1 is SNHLY and CDR2 is FYNNEI. This CDR3 contains 12 residues. The V end was cut by 5 bases, the J end by 7 bases, with 12 bases between. This chain's CDR3 is CASSTGPWEQYF. For the CDR3, the DNA is TGTGCCAGCAGTACAGGGCCCTGGGAGCAGTACTTC.

The rearrangement joins TRBV21-1 to TRBJ2-5; TRBD2 was called by the table and not checked on the DNA. TRBV21-1 is a recognized pseudogene. The CDR3 length is 15 residues. CDR3 region: CASRGGGICQETQYF. The CDR3 coding sequence is TGTGCCAGCAGGGGTGGGGGGATTTGCCAAGAGACCCAGTACTTC.

The CDR3 DNA reads as TGTGCCAGCAGCTTGGGGCGGATTAACTATGGCTACACCTTC. Amino acids: CASSLGRINYGYTF. The chain is built from TRBV5-5 and TRBJ1-2; D ambiguous. The germline V gene encodes CDR1 SGHKS and CDR2 YYEKEE (reference sequence). The CDR3 spans 14 residues. Trimming shortened V by 0 bases and J by 1 base, and 7 bases separated the two germline ends.

The CDR3 loop is CASSIELAGGLYF. The CDR3 DNA sequence: TGTGCCAGTAGTATAGAACTAGCGGGGGGCCTGTACTTC. V usage is TRBV19 and J usage is TRBJ2-5; 12 bases line up with TRBD2. V was pared by 0 bases and J by 13 bases, with 3 bases of the junction left unmatched. The CDR3 is 13 amino acids. In germline, CDR1 is LNHDA, CDR2 SQIVND (reference sequence).

J is TRBJ1-1 and V is TRBV6-6; no clear D gene. Germline CDR1 reads MNHNY; CDR2 reads SVGAGI (reference sequence). This CDR3 contains 13 residues. Trimming shortened V by 7 bases and J by 2 bases, and 11 bases separated the two germline ends. The CDR3: CASIPGVNTEAFF. The CDR3 DNA reads as TGTGCCAGCATCCCCGGGGTAAACACTGAAGCTTTCTTT.

This clone was detected only once. This chain joins TRBV15 and TRBJ1-5; TRBD1 aligns across 9 bases. This CDR3 region has 17 residues. Germline CDR1 is LNHNV and CDR2 is YYDKDF (reference sequence). V lost 3 bases to trimming and J lost 5 bases; unmatched junction nucleotides: 11. CDR3 region: CATSRGRAQGAYQPQHF. The CDR3 coding sequence is TGTGCCACCAGCAGGGGGAGGGCACAGGGGGCATATCAGCCCCAGCATTTT.

V is TRBV5-4 and J is TRBJ1-4; the match to TRBD1 covers 7 bases. V lost 4 bases to trimming and J lost 5 bases; unmatched junction nucleotides: 8. Germline V gene sequence: CDR1 SGHNT, CDR2 YYREEE (reference sequence). The CDR3 totals 15 residues. Here the CDR3 DNA reads TGTGCCAGCAGCCAAAGACAGGGTCCGAATGAAAAACTGTTTTTT. It is translated as CASSQRQGPNEKLFF.